This T cell receptor beta chain is from a study of identical twins (dated by TCRdb to about 2016). With respect to the entire study: To test whether fetal clonotypes persist, the study used deep sequencing on TCR alpha and beta repertoires from monozygotic twins, unrelated adults of various ages, and cord blood. Replicate twin experiments were performed at different times using different library preparation protocols to rule out contamination. Study-wide conclusions, independent of this receptor: Excess twin sharing in beta out-of-frame sequences was weaker because fewer shared sequences lowered the signal-to-noise ratio. Compared with coincidental sharing between unrelated individuals, out-of-frame TCR alpha sequences shared between twins had an excess of sequences with low generation probability. Fewer insertions were carried by abundant cord blood beta clonotypes, a similar but weaker trend appeared in young adult naive repertoires, and no such trend appeared in memory repertoires. Because the same donors could not be followed over many years, conclusions were based on cross-sectional statistical analysis. In monozygotic twins, recombination models systematically underestimated out-of-frame TCR alpha sharing, but the models matched the sharing seen between unrelated individuals. Invariant T cells such as MAIT and iNKT could partly confound zero-insertion analyses, although diverse VJ usage argued against such confounding for most clonotypes.

Library construction relied on 5' RACE. Sequencing was carried out with an Illumina HiSeq 2000. Template switching added a universal primer binding site, and the final cDNA carried a unique molecular identifier that allowed TCR cDNA molecules to be counted accurately. First-strand cDNA for TCR alpha and beta chains was synthesized from specific primers in the conserved constant-segment region. Each cDNA library was double barcoded, with a SMART-Mk sample barcode plus Illumina barcodes, to control for contamination. TruSeq adapter sequences and Illumina sample barcodes were added in two successive PCR steps. Sequencing of the TCR alpha and beta cDNA libraries was done on the Illumina HiSeq platform using custom primers. In the original analysis: Raw reads were processed with MiGEC to extract unique molecular identifiers, and MiXCR was used to determine CDR3 positions. Recombination models were inferred per individual with the repgenHMM and IGoR tools using an EM algorithm. Shared clonotype analysis was performed with the tcR package in R, normalizing sharing by the product of cloneset sizes. To study raw recombination without the effects of thymic and clonal selection, out-of-frame nonproductive sequences were analyzed. The public reads were run again by TCRdb, first through fastp at Q25 and then through MiXCR, and only productive beta chains were kept. Every distinct CDR3 protein forms one entry, paired with its most common genes and DNA. The V and J calls follow TCRdb's processing rather than the paper's. A total of roughly 720,000 distinct CDR3 sequences appear in this sample, around a sixth of them only once. The top ten clonotypes cover around 12% of the sample.

Only healthy Caucasian donors were included. The twin cohort comprised three pairs of female monozygotic twins, all aged roughly 18 to 29 years. Peripheral blood mononuclear cells were used as the source from which RNA for TCR libraries was isolated. Concerning this clonotype itself: Its antigen is currently not known. No much larger clonotype is one base removed from it; base qualities were not supplied.

These data also formed part of another study, on T cells expressing NK-cell markers. Drawing on the second study: Under ten donors provided sorted CD3+CD56+NKG2C+, CD3+CD56+NKG2C- and CD3+CD56-NKG2C+ T-cell subsets, whose TCR beta-chain repertoires were profiled. Of the eight sequenced donors, seven were found to be HCMV-seropositive and one was found to be HCMV-seronegative. To restrict sorting to alphabetaTCR-expressing T cells, an anti-gammadeltaTCR antibody was added in several experiments. In more than 5 donors, the dominant CD3+CD56+NKG2C+ clonotypes ranked among the top 10 CD8+ clonotypes, making up roughly 1.0-7.0% of CD8+ T cells. Those dominant clonotypes were again the most abundant among CD3+CD56-NKG2C+ cells in four donors, at about 25-60.1%. Whether the expanded NKG2C-expressing T cell clones were specific for HCMV antigens was left unclear. The eight sequenced donors were randomly selected healthy volunteers, three men and five women. HCMV-specific IgG was detected in serum with a commercial ELISA kit to determine HCMV serostatus. Bulk peripheral blood T-cell repertoires were additionally sequenced from unsorted PBMC for a handful of donors. MIGEC was used to demultiplex reads and group the reads by UMI, and MiTCR was used to assemble and quantify clonotypes. To remove erroneous sequences, TCR cDNA sequences were retained only when supported by two or more reads. The tcR package was used for downstream repertoire analysis, with clonotypes matched between fractions based on CDR3 nucleotide sequence plus V segment. VDJmatch was used to annotate antigen specificity against VDJdb, with one amino acid substitution in CDR3 allowed.

Sequenced input: PBMCs. This clonotype was sampled from a woman under 30 in good health.

The CDR3 corresponds to CASSRGLAGGVRREDEQFF. The DNA is as follows: TGCGCCAGCAGCCGCGGACTAGCGGGAGGTGTGCGACGGGAAGATGAGCAGTTCTTC. The V gene is TRBV5-1 and the J gene is TRBJ2-1; TRBD2 aligns with 14 central bases. CDR3 length: 19 amino acids, cysteine to phenylalanine. The kept DNA is CDR3 alone, 57 bases in frame from the first base. V is trimmed back by 4 bases and J by 8 bases, and the junction contains 17 bases that no gene match accounts for. The CDR1 and CDR2 encoded by the germline V gene are SGHRS and YFSETQ.